This entry concerns a single T cell receptor (beta chain). Patients in Seattle were enrolled during active infection, then followed longitudinally. The protocol was immunoSEQ multiplex PCR, while the TCRdb copy is restricted to in-frame clones and leaves out a portion. The sample carries approximately 240,000 clones, about 90% recorded once. This entry belongs to a study of blood T cell repertoires in COVID-19. Study-level background: Spain, Italy and the United States supplied samples that represented acute and convalescent COVID-19.

Germline V CDR1 and CDR2: MNHEY, SVGAGI. V dropped 9 bases and J dropped 4 bases, with 15 bases sitting between them. The CDR3 extends over 14 amino acids. The chain recombines TRBV6-5 with TRBJ1-4, with D possibly being TRBD1 (5 bases). This sequence originates from a man aged 25 to 40 with COVID-19, enrolled during active disease. The sample consisted of peripheral blood. The CDR3 bases are TGTGCCAGTACGCAGGGAGGGCTTAATGAAAAACTGTTTTTT. This encodes CASTQGGLNEKLFF.